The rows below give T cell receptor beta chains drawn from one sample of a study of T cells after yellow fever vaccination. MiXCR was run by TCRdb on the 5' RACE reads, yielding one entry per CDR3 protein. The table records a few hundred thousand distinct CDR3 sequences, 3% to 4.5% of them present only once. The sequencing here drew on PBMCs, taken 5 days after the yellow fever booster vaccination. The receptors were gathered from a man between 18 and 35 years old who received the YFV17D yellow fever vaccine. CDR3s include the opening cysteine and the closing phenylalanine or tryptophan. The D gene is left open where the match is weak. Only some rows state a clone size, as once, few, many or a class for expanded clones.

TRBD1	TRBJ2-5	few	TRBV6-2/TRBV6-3	CASNDRGLRETQYF	TGTGCCAGCAATGACAGGGGATTGAGGGAGACCCAGTACTTC
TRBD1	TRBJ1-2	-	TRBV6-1	CASRDREIYGYTF	TGTGCCAGCCGGGACAGGGAGATCTATGGCTACACCTTC
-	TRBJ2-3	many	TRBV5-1	CASSLKGGTDTQYF	TGCGCCAGCAGCTTGAAAGGGGGCACAGATACGCAGTATTTT
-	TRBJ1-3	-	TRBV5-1	CASSGVGGNTIYF	TGCGCCAGCAGCGGGGTCGGCGGAAACACCATATATTTT
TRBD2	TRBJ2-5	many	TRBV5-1	CASSLRLAEYQETQYF	TGCGCCAGCAGCTTGCGGCTAGCGGAGTATCAAGAGACCCAGTACTTC
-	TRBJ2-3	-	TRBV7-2	CASSFTGVLTDTQYF	TGTGCCAGCAGCTTCACCGGGGTTCTCACAGATACGCAGTATTTT
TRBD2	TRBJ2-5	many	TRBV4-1	CASSHIAGGAQETQYF	TGCGCCAGCAGCCATATAGCGGGGGGAGCCCAAGAGACCCAGTACTTC
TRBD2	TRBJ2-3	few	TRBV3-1	CASSKTSGGGTDTQYF	TGTGCCAGCAGTAAAACTAGCGGGGGAGGCACAGATACGCAGTATTTT
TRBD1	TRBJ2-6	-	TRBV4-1	CASSPRQGPSGANVLTF	TGCGCCAGCAGCCCCCGACAGGGACCCTCTGGGGCCAACGTCCTGACTTTC
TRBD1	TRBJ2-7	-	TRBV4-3	CASSQYLTGGYEQYF	TGCGCCAGCAGCCAATACTTAACAGGGGGATACGAGCAGTACTTC
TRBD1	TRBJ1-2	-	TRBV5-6	CASIRTGNYGYTF	TGTGCCAGCATTCGGACAGGAAACTATGGCTACACCTTC
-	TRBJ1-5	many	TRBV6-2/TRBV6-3	CASSSPREINQPQHF	TGTGCCAGCAGTTCCCCCCGGGAGATCAATCAGCCCCAGCATTTT
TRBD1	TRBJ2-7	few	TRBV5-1	CASSLRDSTYEQYF	TGCGCCAGCAGCTTGAGGGACAGCACCTACGAGCAGTACTTC
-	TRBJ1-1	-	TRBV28	CASSLDGNMNTEAFF	TGTGCCAGCAGTCTAGACGGAAACATGAACACTGAAGCTTTCTTT
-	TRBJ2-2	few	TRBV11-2	CASSLGGFSNTGELFF	TGTGCCAGCAGCTTAGGCGGTTTCTCGAACACCGGGGAGCTGTTTTTT
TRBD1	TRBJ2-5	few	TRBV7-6	CASSSPRGQGSYQETQYF	TGTGCCAGCAGCTCCCCCCGTGGACAGGGGTCGTACCAAGAGACCCAGTACTTC
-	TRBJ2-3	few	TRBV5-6	CASSSAGHGTQYF	TGTGCCAGCAGCTCGGCGGGACACGGTACGCAGTATTTT
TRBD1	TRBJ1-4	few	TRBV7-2	CASSSYRGLTNEKLFF	TGTGCCAGCAGCTCGTACAGGGGGCTCACTAATGAAAAACTGTTTTTT
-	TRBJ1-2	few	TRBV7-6	CASSRGGTEYGYTF	TGTGCCAGCAGCCGAGGCGGGACGGAATATGGCTACACCTTC
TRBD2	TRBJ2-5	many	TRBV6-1	CASSELGGGGQETQYF	TGTGCCAGCAGTGAACTCGGCGGGGGGGGGCAAGAGACCCAGTACTTC
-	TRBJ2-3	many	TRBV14	CASSQGRGGVITDTQYF	TGTGCCAGCAGCCAAGGGCGAGGTGGCGTTATCACAGATACGCAGTATTTT
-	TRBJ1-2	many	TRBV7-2	CASSLEQERGGYTF	TGTGCCAGCAGCTTAGAACAGGAGAGAGGAGGCTACACCTTC
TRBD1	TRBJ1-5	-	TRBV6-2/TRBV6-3	CASSKTSGGAGNQPQHF	TGTGCCAGCAGTAAAACTTCAGGGGGCGCGGGCAATCAGCCCCAGCATTTT
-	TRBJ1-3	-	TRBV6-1	CASSEAPGGAGNTIYF	TGTGCCAGCAGTGAAGCGCCGGGAGGCGCCGGAAACACCATATATTTT
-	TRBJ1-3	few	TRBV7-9	CASSQGYHSGNTIYF	TGTGCCAGCAGTCAGGGGTACCACTCTGGAAACACCATATATTTT
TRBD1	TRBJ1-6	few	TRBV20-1	CSARDLTGVLYNSPLHF	TGCAGTGCTAGAGATTTAACAGGGGTTCTGTATAATTCACCCCTCCACTTT
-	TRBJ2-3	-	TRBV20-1	CSARQSRDTQYF	TGCAGTGCTAGACAATCCAGAGATACGCAGTATTTT
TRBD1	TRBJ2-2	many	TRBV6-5	CASRRTGGLTHELFF	TGTGCCAGCAGACGCACAGGGGGACTGACTCACGAGCTGTTTTTT
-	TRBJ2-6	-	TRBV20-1	CSARGPGAPGANVLTF	TGCAGTGCTAGAGGGCCAGGGGCGCCAGGGGCCAACGTCCTGACTTTC
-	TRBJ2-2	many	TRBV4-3	CASTQTDGTGELFF	TGCGCCAGCACCCAAACGGACGGCACCGGGGAGCTGTTTTTT
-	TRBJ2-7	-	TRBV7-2	CASSLSDSYEQYF	TGTGCCAGCAGCTTATCGGACTCCTACGAGCAGTACTTC
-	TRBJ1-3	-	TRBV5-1	CASSLDGSRGNTIYF	TGCGCCAGCAGCTTGGACGGGAGCCGAGGAAACACCATATATTTT
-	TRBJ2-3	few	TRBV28	CAIGRGYTDTQYF	TGTGCCATTGGGCGGGGATACACAGATACGCAGTATTTT
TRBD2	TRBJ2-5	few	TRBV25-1	CASSESRAGGPGETQYF	TGTGCCAGCAGTGAAAGTAGAGCGGGGGGGCCCGGGGAGACCCAGTACTTC
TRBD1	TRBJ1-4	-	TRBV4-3	CASSWGTVATNEKLFF	TGCGCCAGCAGCTGGGGGACAGTTGCAACTAATGAAAAACTGTTTTTT
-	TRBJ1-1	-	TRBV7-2	CASVPGSMNTEAFF	TGTGCCAGCGTGCCAGGGAGTATGAACACTGAAGCTTTCTTT
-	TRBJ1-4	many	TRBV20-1	CSALRQPDNEKLFF	TGCAGTGCTCTTCGACAGCCTGATAATGAAAAACTGTTTTTT
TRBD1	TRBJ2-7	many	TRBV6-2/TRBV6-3	CASSYILRGPDEQYF	TGTGCCAGCAGTTACATCCTTAGGGGGCCGGACGAGCAGTACTTC
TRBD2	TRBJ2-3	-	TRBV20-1	CSARTSGYTQYF	TGCAGTGCTAGAACTAGCGGGTATACGCAGTATTTT
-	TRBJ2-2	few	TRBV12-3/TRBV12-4	CASSFQGPGELFF	TGTGCCAGCAGTTTCCAGGGCCCCGGGGAGCTGTTTTTT
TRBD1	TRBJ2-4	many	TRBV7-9	CASSIQGTIQYF	TGTGCCAGCAGCATACAGGGGACCATTCAGTACTTC
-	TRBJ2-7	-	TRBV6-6	CASSYDVTIAYEQYF	TGTGCCAGCAGTTACGACGTTACCATTGCCTACGAGCAGTACTTC
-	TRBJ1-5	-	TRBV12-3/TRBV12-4	CASSLRRSNQPQHF	TGTGCCAGCAGTTTAAGGCGTAGCAATCAGCCCCAGCATTTT
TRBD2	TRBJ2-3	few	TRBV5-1	CASSSDTSGLTDTQYF	TGCGCCAGCAGCTCAGATACTAGCGGCCTCACAGATACGCAGTATTTT
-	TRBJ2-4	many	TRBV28	CASSFQGREMAKNIQYF	TGTGCCAGCAGTTTCCAGGGCAGGGAAATGGCCAAAAACATTCAGTACTTC
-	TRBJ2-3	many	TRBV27	CATYRVGTDTQYF	TGTGCCACCTACAGGGTCGGCACAGATACGCAGTATTTT
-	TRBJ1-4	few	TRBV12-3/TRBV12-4	CASSFHGEKLFF	TGTGCCAGCAGTTTTCACGGAGAAAAACTGTTTTTT
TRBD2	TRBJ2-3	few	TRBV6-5	CASMRTRIRTDTQYF	TGTGCCAGCATGAGGACTAGAATACGCACAGATACGCAGTATTTT
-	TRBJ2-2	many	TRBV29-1	CSVVLVNTGELFF	TGCAGCGTTGTATTGGTGAACACCGGGGAGCTGTTTTTT
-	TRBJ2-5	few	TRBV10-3	CAISVSGTPYSSQETQYF	TGTGCCATCAGTGTAAGTGGGACACCCTACAGTTCCCAAGAGACCCAGTACTTC
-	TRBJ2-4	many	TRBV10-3	CAISESLVAKNIQYF	TGTGCCATCAGTGAGTCGCTAGTAGCCAAAAACATTCAGTACTTC
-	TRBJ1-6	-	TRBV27	CASILRAGSSYNSPLHF	TGTGCCAGCATCCTCAGGGCCGGGAGCTCCTATAATTCACCCCTCCACTTT
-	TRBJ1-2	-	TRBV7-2	CASTATADYGYTF	TGTGCCAGCACCGCGACAGCCGATTATGGCTACACCTTC
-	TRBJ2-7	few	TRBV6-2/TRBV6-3	CASSLSGTAVYEQYF	TGTGCCAGCAGTCTATCCGGGACCGCAGTCTACGAGCAGTACTTC
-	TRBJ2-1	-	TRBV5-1	CASSSGALRSYNEQFF	TGCGCCAGCAGCTCCGGAGCCCTTCGCTCCTACAATGAGCAGTTCTTC
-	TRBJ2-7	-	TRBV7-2	CASSLGTSDYEQYF	TGTGCCAGCAGCTTAGGGACGTCGGACTACGAGCAGTACTTC
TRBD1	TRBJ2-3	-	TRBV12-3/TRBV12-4	CASTIQGAQTDTQYF	TGTGCCAGCACCATACAGGGGGCTCAGACAGATACGCAGTATTTT
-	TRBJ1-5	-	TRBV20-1	CSALPGTLGYYQPQHF	TGCAGTGCTCTACCAGGGACACTGGGTTATTATCAGCCCCAGCATTTT
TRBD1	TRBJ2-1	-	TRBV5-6	CASSNRDRLYNEQFF	TGTGCCAGCAGCAACCGGGACAGGCTATACAATGAGCAGTTCTTC
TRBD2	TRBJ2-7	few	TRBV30	CAWSVAGGNYEQYF	TGTGCCTGGAGTGTAGCGGGGGGAAACTACGAGCAGTACTTC